This T cell receptor (beta chain) stems from a study of shared clonotypes between healthy human individuals. The CDR3 is made up of 14 amino acids. Germline trimming cut 7 bases from V and 5 bases from J; bases unmatched to any gene: 9. Germline CDR1 and CDR2: SGHNT and YYREEE (reference sequence). This clone came up once. The antigen is not known. CD8 cells regarded as naive lacked CD45RO, were positively chosen for CCR7, and omitted terminally differentiated effector memory CD45RA+ cells. Those who donated were healthy HIV-negative adults, with no recent acute infections or vaccinations reported. Produced via immunoSEQ multiplex PCR; TCRdb's table is partial and in-frame only. The table includes about 2.1 million clones, 85% to 95% detected once. General study points: Blood was the only sampled material, and tissue repertoires likely differ.

The chain couples TRBV5-4 to TRBJ2-5, with 9 nucleotides matching TRBD2. This receptor was obtained from a man younger than 30 in good health. Some clones in this sample may be carry-over from other donors' samples. Sequencing was carried out using naive CD8+ T cells from PBMCs. The CDR3 loop is CASRQRGAGETQYF. The CDR3 nucleotides are TGTGCCAGCCGTCAGCGGGGGGCGGGGGAGACCCAGTACTTC.